This T cell receptor (beta chain) comes out of a study of cytomegalovirus exposure and HLA in healthy donors. PCR employed 60 Vbeta and 13 Jbeta primers. The method was immunoSEQ multiplex PCR; TCRdb's version includes in-frame clones alone and lacks a portion of them. Of about 230,000 clones listed, 85% to 90% are singletons. Sequenced input: PBMCs. The sequence came from a young woman in good health and CMV-seronegative.

In nucleotides, the CDR3 is TGCGCCAGCAGTCTCTCAGCAGGGGGCCGGCGTATCGGGGAGCTGTTTTTT. The encoded protein is CASSLSAGGRRIGELFF. The chain uses TRBV4-1 and TRBJ2-2; 8 positions match TRBD1. The germline gives CDR1 MGHRA, CDR2 YSYEKL. This CDR3 is 17 amino acids long. The ends lost 6 bases at V and 7 bases at J; junction bases unmatched: 16.